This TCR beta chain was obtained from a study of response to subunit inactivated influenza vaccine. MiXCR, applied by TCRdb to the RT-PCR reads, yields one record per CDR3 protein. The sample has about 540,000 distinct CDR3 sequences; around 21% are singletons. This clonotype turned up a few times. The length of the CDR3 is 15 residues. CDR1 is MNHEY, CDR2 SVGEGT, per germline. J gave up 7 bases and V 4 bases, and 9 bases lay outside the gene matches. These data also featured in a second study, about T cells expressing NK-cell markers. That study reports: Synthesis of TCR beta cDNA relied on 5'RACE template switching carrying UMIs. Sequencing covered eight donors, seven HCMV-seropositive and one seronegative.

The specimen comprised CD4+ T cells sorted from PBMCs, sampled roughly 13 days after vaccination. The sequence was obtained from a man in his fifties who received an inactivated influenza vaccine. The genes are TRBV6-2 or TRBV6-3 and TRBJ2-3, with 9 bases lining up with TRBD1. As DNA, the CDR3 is TGTGCCAGCAGTTCGACAGGGGGGCTGTTTAATACGCAGTATTTT. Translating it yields CASSSTGGLFNTQYF.